The following is a TCR beta chain sequence with its context. As yet, its antigen is unknown. Unsorted whole blood yielded the total RNA, with T cells left unselected. The authors made each sample's cDNA in eight separate reactions. TCRdb derives one entry per CDR3 protein from the 5' RACE reads, leaving out DNA. Recorded for this sample: fewer than 550,000 distinct CDR3 sequences. This record comes from a study of monozygotic twins with inflammatory bowel disease. Findings and limits, study-wide: Relative to healthy twins, IBD patients had fewer clonotypes in common with others, a gap that was especially apparent with disease activity.

Germline-derived CDR1 and CDR2 are SGHRS and YFSETQ. CDR3 size: 16 residues. The TCR was taken from a human donor with ulcerative colitis or Crohn's disease, or a healthy co-twin of an affected twin (not recorded which). J is TRBJ2-3 and V is TRBV5-1; as DNA is missing, the TRBD1 call by TCRdb cannot be tested. Sequencing was performed on blood. CDR3 region: CASSLGAGAYTDTQYF.